This T cell receptor (beta chain) was observed in a study of OX40 agonist ivuxolimab in advanced cancers. Measured with immunoSEQ multiplex PCR; TCRdb has only the in-frame clones, and not every one. The sample lists over 50,000 clones; about 92% were seen once. In its sample, this clone was seen a few times. Blood sampling was done at baseline, cycle 4 day 1, and cycle 7 day 1. CDR3 size: 16 residues. Looked up from germline, CDR1 is SGHTA and CDR2 is FQGNSA. With 5 bases removed from V and 0 bases from J, the gap between germline ends came to 16 bases. This receptor was identified in an adult with an advanced solid tumor such as melanoma, head and neck, liver or kidney cancer. Sequenced here: CD4+ or CD8+ T cells sorted from blood, sampled in a trial of the OX40 agonist ivuxolimab. The rearrangement links TRBV7-2 to TRBJ1-2, with D unclear. The DNA of the CDR3 is TGTGCCAGCAGCCGTGTATACGAGAGCACTAACTATGGCTACACCTTC. Translating gives CASSRVYESTNYGYTF.